A single sample is the source of the 2 T cell receptor beta chains below, sequenced in a study of blood T cell repertoires in COVID-19. The method was immunoSEQ multiplex PCR; TCRdb's version includes in-frame clones alone and lacks a portion of them. The repertoire consists of hundreds of thousands of clones, with just under 90% occurring once and the leading ten covering 11%. The sequenced sample consisted of peripheral blood. Source of these receptors: a woman under 40 with COVID-19, enrolled during active disease.

The chain carries TRBV5-8 and TRBJ1-3; unclear D gene. The CDR3 sequence is 15 residues long. CDR1 and CDR2 from the germline V gene are SGHTS and YDEGEE. The ends were cut back, 0 bases at V and 0 bases at J, with 7 bases in the middle. As DNA, the CDR3 is TGTGCCAGCAGCTTGGGGAGATTCTCTGGAAACACCATATATTTT. Its protein is CASSLGRFSGNTIYF.

This clone was seen only once. The chain employs TRBV18 and TRBJ2-5, with D possibly matching TRBD1 (5 bases). This CDR3 spans 15 amino acids. Germline-derived CDR1 and CDR2 are KGHSH and LQKENI. V was clipped by 3 bases and J by 5 bases, with 16 bases between them. The CDR3 loop reads CASSPELAKGETQYF. The DNA for the CDR3 is TGTGCCAGCTCACCTGAATTAGCAAAGGGGGAGACCCAGTACTTC.